A selection of T cell receptor beta chains follows, all from one sample in a study of blood T cell repertoires in COVID-19. Method: immunoSEQ multiplex PCR; TCRdb's copy keeps in-frame clones and lacks some. The sample contains about 200,000 clones, around 84% of which appear only once. Sequencing used PBMCs or T cells enriched from blood (not recorded which). Receptors originate from a woman aged 25 to 39 who had been exposed to COVID-19. CDR3s include the opening cysteine and the closing phenylalanine or tryptophan. The D gene is left open where the match is weak. Expanded clones get a size class; other rows say once, few or many, or leave the size out.

V gene: TRBV15
clone size: .
D gene: TRBD1
J gene: TRBJ1-4
CDR3 protein: CATSRVSGTGDEKLFF
CDR3 DNA: TGTGCCACCAGCAGAGTTTCGGGGACAGGGGATGAAAAACTGTTTTTT

V gene: TRBV7-8
clone size: .
D gene: .
J gene: TRBJ2-7
CDR3 protein: CASSQHSYEQYF
CDR3 DNA: TGTGCCAGCAGCCAACATTCCTACGAGCAGTACTTC

V gene: TRBV18
clone size: .
D gene: TRBD1
J gene: TRBJ1-2
CDR3 protein: CASSPGTGGNYGYTF
CDR3 DNA: TGTGCCAGCTCACCCGGGACAGGGGGGAACTATGGCTACACCTTC

V gene: TRBV5-1
clone size: .
D gene: .
J gene: TRBJ2-3
CDR3 protein: CASSKGGGDTQYF
CDR3 DNA: TGCGCCAGCAGCAAAGGGGGGGGAGATACGCAGTATTTT

V gene: TRBV6-4
clone size: .
D gene: TRBD2
J gene: TRBJ2-1
CDR3 protein: CASSATGEGFDEQFF
CDR3 DNA: TGTGCCAGCAGTGCGACCGGGGAGGGTTTTGATGAGCAGTTCTTC

V gene: TRBV4-1
clone size: .
D gene: TRBD1
J gene: TRBJ1-1
CDR3 protein: CASSQGNRGSTEAFF
CDR3 DNA: TGCGCCAGCAGCCAAGGGAACAGGGGGTCCACTGAAGCTTTCTTT

V gene: TRBV11-2
clone size: .
D gene: TRBD2
J gene: TRBJ2-3
CDR3 protein: CASSLVVSGGTQYF
CDR3 DNA: TGTGCCAGCAGCTTAGTTGTTAGCGGGGGTACGCAGTATTTT

V gene: TRBV7-2
clone size: .
D gene: .
J gene: TRBJ1-4
CDR3 protein: CASSRVNEKLFF
CDR3 DNA: TGTGCCAGCAGCCGCGTTAATGAAAAACTGTTTTTT

V gene: TRBV6-5
clone size: .
D gene: .
J gene: TRBJ1-5
CDR3 protein: CASSPQRQGHSAQHF
CDR3 DNA: TGTGCCAGCAGCCCCCAGAGGCAGGGGCACTCAGCCCAGCATTTT

V gene: TRBV27
clone size: .
D gene: .
J gene: TRBJ2-1
CDR3 protein: CASSFTGPIPNEQFF
CDR3 DNA: TGTGCCAGCAGTTTTACAGGGCCCATACCGAATGAGCAGTTCTTC

V gene: TRBV7-9
clone size: .
D gene: .
J gene: TRBJ1-2
CDR3 protein: CASSLSTGSNYGYTF
CDR3 DNA: TGTGCCAGCAGCTTAAGTACAGGGTCCAACTATGGCTACACCTTC

V gene: TRBV6-4
clone size: .
D gene: TRBD1
J gene: TRBJ1-2
CDR3 protein: CASSDSNRGAYGYTF
CDR3 DNA: TGTGCCAGCAGTGACTCGAACAGGGGGGCCTATGGCTACACCTTC

V gene: TRBV6-5
clone size: .
D gene: .
J gene: TRBJ1-5
CDR3 protein: CASRPPGGVQPQHF
CDR3 DNA: TGTGCCAGCAGACCCCCGGGGGGGGTCCAGCCCCAGCATTTT

V gene: TRBV7-2
clone size: .
D gene: .
J gene: TRBJ2-3
CDR3 protein: CASSLQDSSTDTQYF
CDR3 DNA: TGTGCCAGCAGCTTACAGGACTCTAGCACAGATACGCAGTATTTT

V gene: TRBV30
clone size: .
D gene: .
J gene: TRBJ1-2
CDR3 protein: CAWWRGTGYGYTF
CDR3 DNA: TGTGCCTGGTGGCGGGGGACGGGCTATGGCTACACCTTC

V gene: TRBV18
clone size: .
D gene: .
J gene: TRBJ1-2
CDR3 protein: CASSPDSYGYTF
CDR3 DNA: TGTGCCAGCTCGCCGGACAGTTATGGCTACACCTTC

V gene: TRBV5-5
clone size: .
D gene: .
J gene: TRBJ1-1
CDR3 protein: CASSFGVKNTEAFF
CDR3 DNA: TGTGCCAGCAGCTTCGGAGTGAAGAACACTGAAGCTTTCTTT

V gene: TRBV13
clone size: .
D gene: .
J gene: TRBJ1-1
CDR3 protein: CASSLGWNTEAFF
CDR3 DNA: TGTGCCAGCAGCCTCGGTTGGAACACTGAAGCTTTCTTT

V gene: TRBV7-8
clone size: .
D gene: .
J gene: TRBJ2-3
CDR3 protein: CASSFIAANTITDTQYF
CDR3 DNA: TGTGCCAGCAGCTTTATCGCGGCAAATACCATCACAGATACGCAGTATTTT

V gene: TRBV7-8
clone size: once
D gene: .
J gene: TRBJ1-5
CDR3 protein: CASSLEGRGPSQPQHF
CDR3 DNA: TGTGCCAGCAGCTTAGAGGGCAGGGGTCCTTCACAGCCCCAGCATTTT

V gene: TRBV2
clone size: few
D gene: .
J gene: TRBJ1-2
CDR3 protein: CASTPKRQFNYGYTF
CDR3 DNA: TGTGCCAGCACCCCAAAGAGGCAGTTCAACTATGGCTACACCTTC

V gene: TRBV7-7
clone size: .
D gene: .
J gene: TRBJ1-3
CDR3 protein: CASSLGSSMGNTIYF
CDR3 DNA: TGTGCTAGCAGCTTGGGCTCTTCTATGGGAAACACCATATATTTT